Below, 9 T cell receptor beta chains from the same sample are listed, as sequenced in a study of T cells in Graves' hyperthyroidism and ophthalmopathy. TCR beta CDR3 regions were amplified from RNA transcripts. RT-PCR in the first round (using the HTBI primer set) targeted the TCR CDR3. Each CDR3 protein gets one entry after TCRdb re-called the multiplex PCR reads with MiXCR. The repertoire consists of 95,000 to 110,000 distinct CDR3 sequences, with around a sixth occurring once and the leading ten covering 40% to 50%. The sample was blood. The origin of the receptors is a woman between 50 and 59 years old with Graves' hyperthyroidism.

This clonotype was observed many times. This rearrangement joins TRBV20-1 to TRBJ1-6; D not resolved. CDR1 DFQATT and CDR2 SNEGSKA come from the germline V gene (reference sequence). Trimming removed 2 bases from V and 5 bases from J, with 10 bases in between. The CDR3 runs to 14 residues. The CDR3 DNA reads as TGCAGTGCTAGACGGGTAATCGATAATTCACCCCTCCACTTT. Amino acid sequence: CSARRVIDNSPLHF.

This clonotype was seen ten or more times. This chain connects TRBV9 to TRBJ2-5; 9 nucleotides line up with TRBD1. The length of the CDR3 is 15 residues. With 4 bases clipped from V and 5 bases from J, the junction kept 9 bases outside the gene matches. Germline loops: CDR1 SGDLS, CDR2 YYNGEE. DNA for the CDR3: TGTGCCAGCAGCTGGGGACAGGGCGAGGGCGAGACCCAGTACTTC. Translating it yields CASSWGQGEGETQYF.

At least ten counts were recorded for this clonotype. The chain has TRBV20-1 and TRBJ1-1; weak D call: TRBD1 (5 bases). Germline V gene lookup returns CDR1 DFQATT and CDR2 SNEGSKA (reference sequence). V gave up 1 base and J gave up 4 bases, with 13 bases separating them. This CDR3 comprises 14 residues. CDR3 in DNA: TGCAGTGCTAGAGTCGGGGGACTAATCACTGAAGCTTTCTTT. This gives the protein CSARVGGLITEAFF.

This clonotype was seen many times. The chain combines TRBV2 with TRBJ1-2; possible D gene TRBD1, 5 bases. With 8 bases removed from V and 4 bases from J, the gap between germline ends came to 11 bases. CDR3 length: 12 amino acids. CDR1 and CDR2 from the germline V gene are SNHLY and FYNNEI. CDR3 nucleotide sequence: TGTGCCAGCCGAGGGGCACGCTATGGCTACACCTTC. Translated, it gives CASRGARYGYTF.

The table lists this clonotype with many counts. The J gene is TRBJ2-1, the V gene TRBV20-1, with a tentative D call TRBD1 (6 bases). The V end lost 3 bases, the J end lost 8 bases, and 17 bases lay between the germline ends. CDR3 length: 14 amino acids. Germline V gene sequence: CDR1 DFQATT, CDR2 SNEGSKA (reference sequence). The CDR3 coding sequence is TGCAGTGCTAGGAACTGGGGTGAGGGGGATGAGCAGTTCTTC. Residues: CSARNWGEGDEQFF.

This clonotype was observed many times. The genes are TRBV28 and TRBJ1-6; D call uncertain. In germline, CDR1 is MDHEN, CDR2 SYDVKM. The CDR3 extends over 15 amino acids. With 3 bases removed from V and 10 bases from J, the gap between germline ends came to 16 bases. The DNA of the CDR3 is TGTGCCAGCAGTTTTCAGTCAGCCCGTCGATCACCCCTCCACTTT. It translates to CASSFQSARRSPLHF. The full variable domain, in which reference TRBV28 and TRBJ1-6 provide the parts outside the CDR3, is DVKVTQSSRYLVKRTGEKVFLECVQDMDHENMFWYRQDPGLGLRLIYFSYDVKMKEKGDIPEGYSVSREKKERFSLILESASTNQTSMYLCASSFQSARRSPLHFGNGTRLTVT.

J is TRBJ2-3 and V is TRBV13; 11 bases are shared with TRBD1. The CDR3 spans 16 residues. The ends lost 5 bases at V and 4 bases at J; junction bases unmatched: 8. The V gene's germline CDR1 is PRHDT and CDR2 FYEKMQ (reference sequence). CDR3 protein: CASSDRTGGGADTQYF. As DNA, the CDR3 is TGTGCCAGCAGCGATCGGACAGGGGGCGGTGCAGATACGCAGTATTTT.

This clonotype showed up many times. This chain joins TRBV5-5 and TRBJ1-2, with a weak D call TRBD1 (6 bases). Looked up from germline, CDR1 is SGHKS and CDR2 is YYEKEE (reference sequence). The CDR3 totals 18 residues. V lost 1 base and J lost 5, with 24 bases in between. The CDR3 loop is CASSLSSGGRVFEYGYTF. The CDR3 DNA reads TGTGCCAGCAGCTTGTCGTCGGGGGGGCGAGTCTTCGAGTATGGCTACACCTTC.

The chain combines TRBV5-1 with TRBJ2-7; 10 nucleotides match TRBD2. Trimming at V came to 3 bases and at J to 3 bases, leaving 9 bases not matched to a gene. The CDR3 is 16 residues long. CDR1 is SGHRS and CDR2 is YFSETQ in the germline V gene. In DNA form, the CDR3 reads TGCGCCAGCAGCTCGGGATCGAGACTAGCGGGCTACGAGCAGTACTTC. Residues: CASSSGSRLAGYEQYF.